Listed below are T cell receptor beta chains from one sample, sequenced in a study of blood T cell repertoires in COVID-19. Produced via immunoSEQ multiplex PCR; TCRdb's table is partial and in-frame only. The sample shows tens of thousands of clones, 90% of them seen only once. What was sequenced was peripheral blood. All receptors come from a man aged 45 to 65 with COVID-19, enrolled during active disease. Both conserved end residues are part of each CDR3. The order of the fields is V gene, D gene, clone size, CDR3 length, J gene, CDR3 protein, CDR3 DNA. The D gene is left open where the match is weak. Expanded clones get a size class; other rows say once, few or many, or leave the size out.

TRBV10-3,TRBD1,NA,14,TRBJ1-4,CAISGGQGREKLFF,TGTGCCATCAGTGGGGGACAGGGTCGAGAAAAACTGTTTTTT
TRBV30,NA,once,11,TRBJ1-2,CACRPGYGYTF,TGTGCCTGCCGCCCGGGATATGGCTACACCTTC
TRBV4-1,NA,NA,15,TRBJ1-1,CASSQERAVDTEAFF,TGCGCCAGCAGCCAAGAGAGGGCGGTAGACACTGAAGCTTTCTTT
TRBV6-5,TRBD2,NA,14,TRBJ2-5,CASSYGTIGETQYF,TGTGCCAGCAGTTACGGGACTATAGGGGAGACCCAGTACTTC
TRBV19,TRBD1,NA,19,TRBJ1-3,CASSMKLGGETYSGNTIYF,TGTGCCAGTAGTATGAAGCTAGGGGGCGAAACCTACTCTGGAAACACCATATATTTT
TRBV10-2,TRBD2,NA,13,TRBJ2-3,CASSVAGVDTQYF,TGCGCCAGCAGTGTAGCGGGAGTGGATACGCAGTATTTT
TRBV5-6,NA,NA,13,TRBJ2-7,CASSFRGLTEQYF,TGTGCCAGCAGCTTCCGGGGACTGACCGAGCAGTACTTC
TRBV12-5,NA,once,13,TRBJ2-7,CASGLVILHEQYF,TGTGCTAGTGGTTTGGTTATCCTCCACGAGCAGTACTTC
TRBV6-5,TRBD1,NA,11,TRBJ1-2,CATQGGYGYTF,TGTGCCACCCAGGGGGGCTATGGCTACACCTTC
TRBV7-3,NA,once,13,TRBJ1-1,CASSFERGSPAFF,TGTGCCAGCAGCTTCGAACGAGGATCTCCAGCTTTCTTT
TRBV28,NA,NA,14,TRBJ1-1,CASSLFQGNTEAFF,TGTGCCAGCAGTTTATTCCAGGGGAACACTGAAGCTTTCTTT
TRBV9,NA,NA,13,TRBJ1-1,CASSVGGVAEAFF,TGTGCCAGCAGCGTAGGGGGAGTCGCTGAAGCTTTCTTT
TRBV14,NA,NA,16,TRBJ1-4,CASSLIRGSTNEKLFF,TGTGCCAGCAGCCTAATACGCGGATCAACTAATGAAAAACTGTTTTTT
TRBV15,TRBD1,NA,16,TRBJ2-7,CATSSEGQGASYEQYF,TGTGCCACCAGCAGTGAAGGACAGGGGGCCTCCTACGAGCAGTACTTC
TRBV7-9,TRBD1,once,19,TRBJ2-3,CASSLANPWTGFGTDTQYF,TGTGCCAGCAGCTTAGCCAACCCTTGGACAGGGTTCGGCACAGATACGCAGTATTTT
TRBV5-1,TRBD1,NA,14,TRBJ2-7,CASSSQGVAYEQYF,TGCGCCAGCAGCTCACAGGGGGTTGCCTACGAGCAGTACTTC
TRBV27,NA,NA,17,TRBJ1-1,CASRDYKRTASNTEAFF,TGTGCCAGCAGGGACTATAAACGGACGGCCTCGAACACTGAAGCTTTCTTT
TRBV4-1,TRBD1,NA,15,TRBJ1-3,CASGIRTGSGNTIYF,TGCGCCAGCGGAATAAGGACAGGCTCTGGAAACACCATATATTTT
TRBV3-1/TRBV3-2,TRBD1,NA,15,TRBJ1-2,CASSLWTGRGDGYTF,TGTGCCAGCAGCCTATGGACAGGGAGAGGAGATGGCTACACCTTC
TRBV19,NA,few,13,TRBJ2-2,CASGFRATGELFF,TGTGCCAGTGGCTTCAGGGCGACCGGGGAGCTGTTTTTT